The clone carrying this TCR beta chain came up many times. Its antigen is currently unknown. This sample is part of a study of neurological immune-mediated disorders. Regarding the study as a whole: Private repertoires in all groups were suggested, as expanded clones shared no CDR3 amino acid sequences across subjects.

It was by 5'RACE with 10-nucleotide random UMIs that the cDNA was made. Via MiXCR, TCRdb re-called the 5' RACE reads, giving one row per CDR3 protein. The sample carries about 50,000 distinct CDR3 sequences, 3% to 3.5% recorded once. CDR1 is DFQATT and CDR2 is SNEGSKA in the germline V gene (reference sequence). The length of the CDR3 is 11 residues. Trimming removed 7 bases at V and 1 base at J, with 7 bases between. This rearrangement joins TRBV20-1 to TRBJ1-1, with unresolved D. The sequencing sample was made of PBMCs. The TCR sequence derives from a middle-aged man with multiple sclerosis. The CDR3 DNA sequence: TGCAGTGGACGGGAGAACACTGAAGCTTTCTTT. Translation: CSGRENTEAFF.